Below, 26 T cell receptor beta chains from the same sample are listed, as sequenced in a study of glioma-infiltrating T cells after dendritic cell vaccination. This sample's time point: after dendritic cell vaccination, including at tumor progression/relapse. This table comes from immunoSEQ multiplex PCR, and its TCRdb copy is limited to in-frame clones, with some not included. The table has about 63,000 clones, about 84% seen once. Here the sequenced sample was blood, taken after dendritic cell vaccination. The receptors here all came from a human donor with glioblastoma.

The CDR3 DNA reads as TGTGCCAGCAGTCGAAAGGGGACAGAAGATTCACCCCTCCACTTT. Amino acid sequence: CASSRKGTEDSPLHF. The chain employs TRBV6-5 and TRBJ1-6, with 7 bases matching TRBD1. V dropped 5 bases and J dropped 8; count of bases not matched to a gene: 9. CDR1 is MNHEY, CDR2 SVGAGI, per germline. CDR3 size: 15 residues.

The chain is built from TRBV30 and TRBJ1-3; no firm D call. V was clipped by 0 bases and J by 3 bases, with 6 bases between them. The CDR3 extends over 13 amino acids. The germline V gene encodes CDR1 GTSNPN and CDR2 SVGIG (reference sequence). The CDR3 DNA sequence: TGTGCCTGGAGTGTACCGGGTGGAAACACCATATATTTT. Translation: CAWSVPGGNTIYF.

The chain recombines TRBV6-6 with TRBJ2-7; TRBD1 agrees at 8 bases. The germline V gene has CDR1 MNHNY and CDR2 SVGAGI (reference sequence). Losses at the gene ends were 2 bases for V and 0 bases for J; bases not matched to a gene: 3. The CDR3 spans 15 residues. CDR3 coding DNA: TGTGCCAGCAGTTACGGACAGGGTAGCTCCTACGAGCAGTACTTC. It is translated as CASSYGQGSSYEQYF.

A few counts support this clone. CDR3 loop: CASSQTGGSEDNEQFF. The DNA of the CDR3 is TGCGCCAGCAGCCAAACGGGCGGTAGCGAGGACAATGAGCAGTTCTTC. The chain couples TRBV4-3 to TRBJ2-1, with D perhaps TRBD2 (5 bases). Trimming shortened V by 2 bases and J by 5 bases, and 16 bases separated the two germline ends. There are 16 residues in the CDR3. Germline V lookup: CDR1 LGHNA, CDR2 YSLEER.

V is TRBV5-8 and J is TRBJ1-2, with TRBD1 identical over 7 bases. The CDR3 is 15 amino acids. The germline gives CDR1 SGHTS, CDR2 YDEGEE. Trimming cost V 3 bases and J 2 bases; bases outside gene matches: 7. The CDR3 coding sequence is TGTGCCAGCAGCTGGCGAGGGGGCGCCAACTATGGCTACACCTTC. Translation: CASSWRGGANYGYTF.

This chain connects TRBV30 to TRBJ2-5; a weak D match, TRBD1 (6 bases). V was trimmed by 3 bases and J by 5 bases, leaving 13 bases between them. Germline values: CDR1 GTSNPN, CDR2 SVGIG (reference sequence). The CDR3 has 13 amino acids. The CDR3 region has the DNA TGTGCCTGGAGACTTGGTGGGGGCGAGACCCAGTACTTC. This encodes CAWRLGGGETQYF.

This clone was detected once. The chain uses TRBV4-3 and TRBJ2-7; 8 bases fit TRBD1. Germline lookup yields CDR1 LGHNA and CDR2 YSLEER. V shed 1 base and J 3 bases; nucleotides not matched to a gene: 5. CDR3 size: 15 residues. The CDR3 sequence is CASSQAGGSFYEQYF. The CDR3 DNA reads as TGCGCCAGCAGCCAAGCAGGGGGCAGTTTCTACGAGCAGTACTTC.

This chain uses TRBV27 with TRBJ2-4, with TRBD1 matching over 9 bases. V lost 3 bases and J lost 6; bases outside the gene matches: 3. This CDR3 region has 14 residues. The germline V gene encodes CDR1 MNHEY and CDR2 SMNVEV (reference sequence). Here the CDR3 reads CASSFDRGRNIQYF. The DNA of the CDR3 is TGTGCCAGCAGTTTCGACAGGGGGAGAAACATTCAGTACTTC.

This clone was seen more than once but under ten times. CDR3 bases: TGTGCCAGCAGCTCCCGGACAGGGGGCTGGGGCGAGCAGTACTTC. Its protein product is CASSSRTGGWGEQYF. The V and J genes are TRBV7-2 and TRBJ2-7, with 11 bases fitting TRBD1. Germline CDR1 and CDR2: SGHTA and FQGNSA. The J segment lost 6 bases and the V segment lost 4 bases, leaving 8 bases of the junction unmatched. The CDR3 totals 15 residues. Filled out from reference TRBV7-2 and TRBJ2-7, the complete variable domain reads GAGVSQSPSNKVTEKGKDVELRCDPISGHTALYWYRQSLGQGLEFLIYFQGNSAPDKSGLPSDRFSAERTGGSVSTLTIQRTQQEDSAVYLCASSSRTGGWGEQYFGPGTRLTVT.

In DNA form, the CDR3 reads TGTGCCAGCTCACCAGCGGACAGGGGTTTTGAAAAACTGTTTTTT. Translation: CASSPADRGFEKLFF. The gene calls are TRBV18 and TRBJ1-4; 9 nucleotides match TRBD1. V dropped 2 bases and J dropped 7; count of bases not matched to a gene: 5. This CDR3 is built from 15 residues. Germline CDR1 and CDR2: KGHSH and LQKENI.

V usage is TRBV11-3 and J usage is TRBJ1-6; a possible D gene is TRBD1 (6 bases). Germline CDR1 SGHNT, CDR2 YENEEA. Deletions cut 5 bases from V and 5 bases from J, with 13 bases between. The CDR3 is 15 residues long. CDR3 coding DNA: TGTGCCAGCAGCAAGATGAGGACAGATAATTCACCCCTCCACTTT. This gives the protein CASSKMRTDNSPLHF.

The chain recombines TRBV11-2 with TRBJ2-3; 8 nucleotides match TRBD2. The CDR3 runs to 15 residues. The germline gives CDR1 SGHAT, CDR2 FQNNGV. The V gene end was trimmed by 3 bases and the J gene end by 1 base; junction bases not matched to a gene: 3. CDR3 coding DNA: TGTGCCAGCAGCTTCCCGGGGGGGCGCACAGATACGCAGTATTTT. This encodes CASSFPGGRTDTQYF.

On this clone itself: An end of the junction does not agree with germline; a read error may underlie this. This specimen includes other DNA sequences encoding the same CDR3. DNA of the CDR3: TGTGCCTGGAGTGGGTACAGCACCTATAATTCCCCCCTCCACTTT. Protein: CAWSGYSTYNSPLHF. The rearrangement uses TRBV30 and TRBJ1-6; D not resolved. Germline V gives CDR1 GTSNPN, CDR2 SVGIG (reference sequence). The length of the CDR3 is 15 residues.

The V and J genes are TRBV29-1 and TRBJ2-7; D might be TRBD1 (6 bases). Trimming cost V 4 bases and J 0 bases, with 19 bases left between them. CDR3 size: 16 residues. Germline CDR1 reads SQVTM; CDR2 reads ANQGSEA. The CDR3 loop reads CSVVGALRFSSYEQYF. CDR3 nucleotide sequence: TGCAGCGTTGTGGGGGCACTCCGATTTAGCTCCTACGAGCAGTACTTC.

This sequence joins TRBV5-1 and TRBJ2-2, with a weak D call TRBD1 (5 bases). V shed 1 base and J shed 5 bases, with 15 bases lying between them. CDR1 SGHRS and CDR2 YFSETQ come from the germline V gene. The CDR3 runs to 16 residues. CDR3 region: CASSLRQGPLTGELFF. CDR3 coding DNA: TGCGCCAGCAGCTTGCGGCAGGGCCCCCTAACCGGGGAGCTGTTTTTT.

The V gene is TRBV4-3, the J gene TRBJ2-3; 9 positions agree with TRBD2. The V segment lost 4 bases and the J segment 1 base; nucleotides outside the gene matches: 15. CDR1 is LGHNA, CDR2 YSLEER, per germline. The length of the CDR3 is 19 residues. The CDR3 region is CASSLIGGGGLMGTDTQYF. The CDR3 bases are TGCGCCAGCAGCCTTATTGGCGGGGGGGGTCTCATGGGCACAGATACGCAGTATTTT.

J is TRBJ2-6 and V is TRBV10-3; D might be TRBD1 (5 bases). Germline V gene lookup returns CDR1 ENHRY and CDR2 SYGVKD. The CDR3 is made up of 15 amino acids. Trimming shortened V by 4 bases and J by 3 bases, and 10 bases separated the two germline ends. The CDR3 loop is CAISVGVVGANVLTF. CDR3 in DNA: TGTGCCATCAGTGTAGGGGTGGTTGGGGCCAACGTCCTGACTTTC.

The chain is built from TRBV6-5 and TRBJ2-2, with D perhaps matching TRBD2 (6 bases). This CDR3 is built from 16 residues. The V and J ends lost 2 bases and 5 bases respectively, with 15 bases between them. Per the germline V gene, CDR1 is MNHEY and CDR2 is SVGAGI. CDR3 nucleotide sequence: TGTGCCAGCAGTTACGCGTGGCGGGGCAGGACCGGGGAGCTGTTTTTT. As protein: CASSYAWRGRTGELFF.

This clone was counted once. The gene calls are TRBV5-4 and TRBJ2-5; possible D gene TRBD2, 6 bases. V was trimmed by 4 bases and J by 2 bases, leaving 18 bases between them. Germline CDR1 SGHNT, CDR2 YYREEE (reference sequence). This CDR3 has 16 residues. The chain's CDR3 is CASSRPGGRRQETQYF. Here the CDR3 DNA reads TGTGCCAGCAGCAGACCAGGAGGGCGCCGGCAAGAGACCCAGTACTTC. Variable domain in full (rest from reference TRBV5-4 and TRBJ2-5): ETGVTQSPTHLIKTRGQQVTLRCSSQSGHNTVSWYQQALGQGPQFIFQYYREEENGRGNFPPRFSGLQFPNYSSELNVNALELDDSALYLCASSRPGGRRQETQYFGPGTRLLVL.

This chain joins TRBV5-4 and TRBJ2-7; 16 bases agree with TRBD2. CDR3 length: 16 residues. Germline CDR1 is SGHNT and CDR2 is YYREEE (reference sequence). The trim removed 0 bases at V and 4 bases at J, leaving 1 base unmatched. CDR3 residues: CASSLGGLAGGYEQYF. The CDR3 coding sequence is TGTGCCAGCAGCTTGGGGGGACTAGCGGGGGGGTACGAGCAGTACTTC. Filled out from reference TRBV5-4 and TRBJ2-7, the complete variable domain reads ETGVTQSPTHLIKTRGQQVTLRCSSQSGHNTVSWYQQALGQGPQFIFQYYREEENGRGNFPPRFSGLQFPNYSSELNVNALELDDSALYLCASSLGGLAGGYEQYFGPGTRLTVT.

V gene TRBV6-6 combines with J gene TRBJ2-5, with TRBD2 identical over 12 bases. This CDR3 contains 16 residues. Trimming at V came to 7 bases and at J to 5 bases, leaving 11 bases not matched to a gene. Germline-derived CDR1 and CDR2 are MNHNY and SVGAGI (reference sequence). CDR3 DNA: TGTGCCAGCAAACCTTGGGCTAGCGGGGGGGTCGAGACCCAGTACTTC. Protein sequence: CASKPWASGGVETQYF.

V and J are TRBV9 and TRBJ2-5; 10 positions agree with TRBD1. With V trimmed by 4 bases and J by 4 bases, 7 bases remained unmatched. Germline CDR1 and CDR2: SGDLS and YYNGEE. The CDR3 length is 15 residues. The CDR3 spells CASSREDRGSETQYF. Here the CDR3 DNA reads TGTGCCAGCAGCCGGGAGGACAGGGGGTCAGAGACCCAGTACTTC.

This chain uses TRBV30 with TRBJ1-3; the D gene is possibly TRBD1 (5 bases). The CDR3 runs 17 residues. Trimming took off 8 bases at V and 1 base at J, with 24 bases between the two ends. Germline V lookup: CDR1 GTSNPN, CDR2 SVGIG (reference sequence). CDR3 DNA sequence: TGTGCCGGATTATCGGGACTTCTCGGCCCTTCTGGAAACACCATATATTTT. It encodes CAGLSGLLGPSGNTIYF. The full variable domain, rest sourced from reference TRBV30 and TRBJ1-3, is SQTIHQWPATLVQPVGSPLSLECTVEGTSNPNLYWYRQAAGRGLQLLFYSVGIGQISSEVPQNLSASRPQDRQFILSSKKLLLSDSGFYLCAGLSGLLGPSGNTIYFGEGSWLTVV.

The J gene is TRBJ2-3, the V gene TRBV28; 11 nucleotides agree with TRBD2. This CDR3 has 16 amino acids. The V gene end was trimmed by 2 bases and the J gene end by 0 bases; junction bases not matched to a gene: 1. Germline CDR1 is MDHEN and CDR2 is SYDVKM. DNA of the CDR3: TGTGCCAGCAGTTTAACTAGCGGGGGAAGCACAGATACGCAGTATTTT. Protein product: CASSLTSGGSTDTQYF.

This clone was recorded once. This chain links TRBV6-5 with TRBJ2-7, with D perhaps TRBD1 (6 bases). This CDR3 region has 15 residues. Per the germline V gene, CDR1 is MNHEY and CDR2 is SVGAGI. Deletions cut 0 bases from V and 5 bases from J, with 14 bases between. In nucleotides, the CDR3 is TGTGCCAGCAGTTACTCGAACAGGGTGAATAACGAGCAGTACTTC. Its protein product is CASSYSNRVNNEQYF.

This clone was counted a few times. The gene calls are TRBV27 and TRBJ2-3, with 8 nucleotides matching TRBD2. V shed 5 bases and J 5 bases; nucleotides not matched to a gene: 12. There are 16 residues in the CDR3. CDR1 and CDR2 (germline): MNHEY, SMNVEV (reference sequence). The CDR3 region is CASSQPSGGGRDTQYF. DNA of the CDR3: TGTGCCAGCAGTCAGCCCTCGGGCGGGGGGAGAGATACGCAGTATTTT.